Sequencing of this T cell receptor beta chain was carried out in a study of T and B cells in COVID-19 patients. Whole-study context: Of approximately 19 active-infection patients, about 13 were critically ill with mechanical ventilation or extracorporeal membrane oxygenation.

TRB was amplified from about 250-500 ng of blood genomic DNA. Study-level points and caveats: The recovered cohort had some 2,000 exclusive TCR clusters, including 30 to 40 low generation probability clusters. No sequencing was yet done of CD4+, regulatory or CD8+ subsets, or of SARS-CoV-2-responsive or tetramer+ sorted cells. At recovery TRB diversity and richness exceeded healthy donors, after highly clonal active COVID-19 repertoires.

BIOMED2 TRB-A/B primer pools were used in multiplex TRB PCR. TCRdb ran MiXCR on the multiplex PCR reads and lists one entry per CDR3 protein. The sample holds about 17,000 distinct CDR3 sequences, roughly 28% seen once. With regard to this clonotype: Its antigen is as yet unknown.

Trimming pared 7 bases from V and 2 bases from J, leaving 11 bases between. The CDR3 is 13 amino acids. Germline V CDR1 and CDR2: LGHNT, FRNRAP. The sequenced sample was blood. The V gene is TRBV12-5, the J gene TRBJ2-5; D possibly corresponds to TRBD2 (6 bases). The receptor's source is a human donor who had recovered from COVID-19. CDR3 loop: CASARDLQETQYF. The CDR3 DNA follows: TGTGCTAGTGCCAGGGACTTGCAAGAGACCCAGTACTTC.